Below, 19 T cell receptor beta chains from the same sample are listed, as sequenced in a study of blood T cell repertoires in COVID-19. The method was immunoSEQ multiplex PCR; TCRdb's version includes in-frame clones alone and lacks a portion of them. Of 70,000 to 90,000 clones in the sample, 82% are singletons; the top ten hold approximately 1.2%. Sequenced: peripheral blood. The receptor source for this set is a woman over 75 with acute or convalescent COVID-19.

The V call is TRBV5-1, the J call TRBJ1-5; D gene unclear. CDR3 length: 13 residues. Germline CDR1 is SGHRS and CDR2 is YFSETQ. Trimming took off 0 bases at V and 5 bases at J, with 6 bases between the two ends. For the CDR3, the DNA is TGCGCCAGCAGCTTGGACTCGGATCAGCCCCAGCATTTT. Protein: CASSLDSDQPQHF.

This sequence joins TRBV9 and TRBJ2-3; 8 nucleotides align to TRBD1. The V and J ends lost 0 bases and 1 base, in that order; junction bases with no gene match: 7. From germline, CDR1 is SGDLS and CDR2 YYNGEE. The CDR3 is 17 residues long. DNA of the CDR3: TGTGCCAGCAGCGTAGAGGCACAGGGGGGCGGCACAGATACGCAGTATTTT. Its protein is CASSVEAQGGGTDTQYF.

The table lists this clone with a count of one. The chain joins TRBV12-3 or TRBV12-4 to TRBJ1-1, with no clear D. The CDR3 has 12 amino acids. V lost 4 bases and J lost 6, with 9 bases in between. CDR3 sequence reads: CASSSLTAEAFF. The CDR3 nucleotides are TGTGCCAGCAGTTCACTTACGGCTGAAGCTTTCTTT.

The V gene is TRBV19, the J gene TRBJ1-1; D gene unclear. The CDR3 loop spans 13 amino acids. Germline-derived CDR1 and CDR2 are LNHDA and SQIVND (reference sequence). Trimming removed 2 bases at V and 1 base at J, with 5 bases between. The CDR3 is CASSILRNTEAFF. In nucleotides, the CDR3 is TGTGCCAGTAGTATACTAAGGAACACTGAAGCTTTCTTT.

This chain joins TRBV5-1 and TRBJ2-7; TRBD1 matches at 7 bases. Losses at the gene ends were 3 bases for V and 0 bases for J; bases not matched to a gene: 6. Germline V CDR1 and CDR2: SGHRS, YFSETQ. The CDR3 is 15 amino acids. CDR3 DNA: TGCGCCAGCAGCTCTCAGGGGGTTGGCTCCTACGAGCAGTACTTC. Protein: CASSSQGVGSYEQYF.

The chain employs TRBV5-4 and TRBJ2-2, with D perhaps matching TRBD2 (6 bases). This CDR3 spans 15 amino acids. V was shortened by 3 bases and J by 4 bases, with 13 bases between the two germline ends. Germline V gene lookup returns CDR1 SGHNT and CDR2 YYREEE (reference sequence). The CDR3 nucleotides are TGTGCCAGCAGCTGGTTTGGGAGGATCACCGGGGAGCTGTTTTTT. This encodes CASSWFGRITGELFF.

This clone was detected only once. The chain has TRBV3-1 (or the pseudogene TRBV3-2) and TRBJ1-1, with TRBD1 as a possible D gene (5 bases). The CDR3 contains 14 residues. The ends were cut back, 2 bases at V and 3 bases at J, with 10 bases in the middle. Per the germline V gene, CDR1 is LGHDT and CDR2 is YNNKEL (reference sequence). The chain's CDR3 is CASSQLGGDTEAFF. The CDR3 region has the DNA TGTGCCAGCAGCCAACTGGGGGGGGACACTGAAGCTTTCTTT.

The V call is TRBV6-5, the J call TRBJ1-3, with D uncertain. This CDR3 has 14 amino acids. Trimming stripped 4 bases from V and 4 bases from J, with 11 bases between. Germline CDR1 reads MNHEY; CDR2 reads SVGAGI. As DNA, the CDR3 is TGTGCCAGCAGTTCGGCGGCGGGCGGAAACACCATATATTTT. Translation: CASSSAAGGNTIYF.

The J gene is TRBJ2-1, the V gene TRBV3-1 (or the pseudogene TRBV3-2), with 7 bases matching TRBD2. From germline, CDR1 is LGHDT and CDR2 YNNKEL (reference sequence). With V trimmed by 0 bases and J by 1 base, 3 bases remained unmatched. The CDR3 sequence is 16 residues long. The DNA for the CDR3 is TGTGCCAGCAGCCAAGATGGCGGGAGTTCCTACAATGAGCAGTTCTTC. It yields the protein CASSQDGGSSYNEQFF.

The chain joins TRBV7-3 to TRBJ1-2; no clear D. Per germline, CDR1 SGHTA and CDR2 FQGTGA. The ends were cut back, 5 bases at V and 4 bases at J, with 14 bases in the middle. This CDR3 has 14 residues. The chain's CDR3 is CASSKMGDGYGYTF. The CDR3 nucleotides are TGTGCCAGCAGCAAAATGGGAGACGGCTATGGCTACACCTTC.

The gene calls are TRBV7-9 and TRBJ2-3, with 12 bases lining up with TRBD2. The germline V gene encodes CDR1 SEHNR and CDR2 FQNEAQ (reference sequence). The junction had 2 bases not matched to a gene; V was cut back by 5 bases and J by 2 bases. The CDR3 contains 15 residues. The CDR3 DNA reads TGTGCCAGCAGCCGGACTAGCGGGAACACAGATACGCAGTATTTT. Its protein is CASSRTSGNTDTQYF.

V usage is TRBV10-3 and J usage is TRBJ1-1, with 7 bases lining up with TRBD1. The CDR3 is made up of 15 amino acids. Germline CDR1 reads ENHRY; CDR2 reads SYGVKD. The V segment lost 2 bases and the J segment 8 bases; nucleotides outside the gene matches: 11. The CDR3 here is CAISEDLTGAAEAFF. Here the CDR3 DNA reads TGTGCCATCAGTGAGGATCTAACAGGGGCGGCGGAAGCTTTCTTT.

V gene TRBV28 combines with J gene TRBJ2-7, with TRBD2 identical over 7 bases. The CDR3 consists of 14 residues. Germline V CDR1 and CDR2: MDHEN, SYDVKM. The V and J ends lost 2 bases and 2 bases, in that order; junction bases with no gene match: 3. CDR3 sequence (DNA): TGTGCCAGCAGTTTAAGAGCGGGAACCTACGAGCAGTACTTC. This encodes CASSLRAGTYEQYF.

The gene calls are TRBV3-1 (or the pseudogene TRBV3-2) and TRBJ2-7; D is possibly TRBD2 (6 bases). The CDR3 loop spans 14 amino acids. Germline V lookup: CDR1 LGHDT, CDR2 YNNKEL (reference sequence). The ends were cut back, 1 base at V and 7 bases at J, with 14 bases in the middle. CDR3 region: CASSQVRTTIEQYF. CDR3 in DNA: TGTGCCAGCAGCCAAGTGAGGACTACGATTGAGCAGTACTTC.

The rearrangement uses TRBV5-1 and TRBJ2-2, with 7 bases matching TRBD2. V gave up 8 bases and J gave up 0 bases; unmatched junction bases: 4. Germline values: CDR1 SGHRS, CDR2 YFSETQ. CDR3 length equals 14 residues. CDR3 amino acids: CASGEGTNTGELFF. Here the CDR3 DNA reads TGCGCCAGTGGGGAGGGCACGAACACCGGGGAGCTGTTTTTT.

The V and J genes are TRBV27 and TRBJ2-7, with 8 bases that match TRBD2. In germline, CDR1 is MNHEY, CDR2 SMNVEV (reference sequence). V lost 5 bases, J lost 1 base, and 4 bases stayed unmatched. The CDR3 is 14 residues long. CDR3 nucleotides: TGTGCCAGCAGTGACACTAGCGGTTCCTACGAGCAGTACTTC. Translating it yields CASSDTSGSYEQYF.

The genes are TRBV6-5 and TRBJ1-2; D unclear. The CDR3 is 12 amino acids. CDR1 is MNHEY and CDR2 is SVGAGI in the germline V gene. V dropped 5 bases and J dropped 5 bases, with 9 bases sitting between them. In nucleotides, the CDR3 is TGTGCCAGCAGTACCTCAGGTTATGGCTACACCTTC. Translating gives CASSTSGYGYTF.

V usage is TRBV6-5 and J usage is TRBJ2-1, with 9 bases matching TRBD2. Trimming at V came to 7 bases and at J to 10 bases, leaving 14 bases not matched to a gene. The CDR3 runs to 15 residues. The germline V gene encodes CDR1 MNHEY and CDR2 SVGAGI. The CDR3 DNA follows: TGTGCCAGCACCCGAAGGTCTAGCGGGGTGGGAGAGCAGTTCTTC. Its protein product is CASTRRSSGVGEQFF.

This sequence joins TRBV11-2 and TRBJ2-7; D is possibly TRBD1 (5 bases). CDR3 size: 17 residues. Germline assignment: CDR1 SGHAT and CDR2 FQNNGV. V was pared by 3 bases and J by 0 bases, with 18 bases between. The CDR3 sequence is CASSLFIRRQGSYEQYF. The CDR3 coding sequence is TGTGCCAGCAGCTTGTTTATTCGCCGTCAGGGCTCCTACGAGCAGTACTTC.